This T cell receptor beta chain was captured in a study of sequential checkpoint blockade in melanoma. On the study more broadly: First-line arms were nivolumab then ipilimumab, or the reverse, randomized 1:1.

Regarding treatment: randomized to nivolumab then ipilimumab (arm A) or the reverse (arm B). The germline CDR1 and CDR2 sequences are GTSNPN and SVGIG (reference sequence). Trimming removed 4 bases at V and 1 base at J, with 14 bases between. The CDR3 contains 15 residues. The table came from immunoSEQ multiplex PCR; TCRdb's copy has only in-frame clones and leaves some out. The sample yields over 15,000 clones, over 70% seen once. Here the sequenced sample was CD8+ T cells sorted from blood (inferred from file names), taken from a patient given nivolumab and ipilimumab in sequence. This receptor was obtained from a human donor with melanoma. This chain connects TRBV30 to TRBJ1-3; a weak D match, TRBD1 (6 bases). The CDR3 loop reads CAWNIQGASGNTIYF. The DNA of the CDR3 is TGTGCCTGGAATATACAGGGCGCATCTGGAAACACCATATATTTT. The whole variable domain, filled in from reference TRBV30 and TRBJ1-3, reads SQTIHQWPATLVQPVGSPLSLECTVEGTSNPNLYWYRQAAGRGLQLLFYSVGIGQISSEVPQNLSASRPQDRQFILSSKKLLLSDSGFYLCAWNIQGASGNTIYFGEGSWLTVV.